A selection of T cell receptor beta chains follows, all from one sample in a study of shared clonotypes between healthy human individuals. Using immunoSEQ multiplex PCR, the repertoire was profiled, and TCRdb retains in-frame clones only, with some absent. The repertoire holds over 850,000 clones, with 70% to 80% as singletons. Sample: memory CD4+ T cells from PBMCs. The receptors derive from a man younger than 35 in good health. Some clones in this sample may be carry-over from other donors' samples. Each CDR3 is given with its conserved first and last residue. D genes are given only for firm matches. Part of the rows lack a size; the others show once, few, many or a class for expanded clones.

j_call: TRBJ2-5; cdr3_length: 18; d_call: TRBD2; v_call: TRBV7-9; clone_size: -; cdr3_nt: TGTGCCAGCAGCTTAACCGGGACTAGCGGGAGGGTCCAAGAGACCCAGTACTTC; cdr3_aa: CASSLTGTSGRVQETQYF
j_call: TRBJ2-7; cdr3_length: 11; d_call: -; v_call: TRBV30; clone_size: -; cdr3_nt: TGTGCCTCACGAGTCTCCCACGAGCAGTACTTC; cdr3_aa: CASRVSHEQYF
j_call: TRBJ2-1; cdr3_length: 14; d_call: TRBD2; v_call: TRBV2; clone_size: -; cdr3_nt: TGTGCCAGCAAATGGGGCGGGAGGGCCCGACAGGAGTTCTTC; cdr3_aa: CASKWGGRARQEFF
j_call: TRBJ2-7; cdr3_length: 13; d_call: TRBD1; v_call: TRBV4-1; clone_size: -; cdr3_nt: TGCGCCAGCAGTAGGCAGGGGGTCTACGAGCAGTACTTC; cdr3_aa: CASSRQGVYEQYF
j_call: TRBJ2-3; cdr3_length: 13; d_call: TRBD1; v_call: TRBV27; clone_size: -; cdr3_nt: TGTGCCAGCAGTTTACCTACAGGGGAAACGCAGTATTTT; cdr3_aa: CASSLPTGETQYF
j_call: TRBJ2-7; cdr3_length: 13; d_call: -; v_call: TRBV28; clone_size: -; cdr3_nt: TGTGCCAGCAGTCCCAACCCCTCCTACGAGCAGTACTTC; cdr3_aa: CASSPNPSYEQYF
j_call: TRBJ1-5; cdr3_length: 15; d_call: -; v_call: TRBV30; clone_size: -; cdr3_nt: TGTGCCTGGAGCGCCGCCCAGGGTAGGAATCAGCCCCAGCATTTT; cdr3_aa: CAWSAAQGRNQPQHF
j_call: TRBJ2-7; cdr3_length: 14; d_call: TRBD2; v_call: TRBV2; clone_size: -; cdr3_nt: TGTGCCAGCAGTGATTTGTGGCGGGAGGCCTCTCCGTACTTC; cdr3_aa: CASSDLWREASPYF
j_call: TRBJ2-6; cdr3_length: 16; d_call: -; v_call: TRBV9; clone_size: -; cdr3_nt: TGTGCCAGCAGCGTAGCTTTGGACACTGGGGCCAACGTCCTGACTTTC; cdr3_aa: CASSVALDTGANVLTF
j_call: TRBJ2-5; cdr3_length: 15; d_call: -; v_call: TRBV5-6; clone_size: -; cdr3_nt: TGTGCCAGCAGCTTGGGGCTGATGATCGGCGAGACCCAGTACTTC; cdr3_aa: CASSLGLMIGETQYF
j_call: TRBJ1-5; cdr3_length: 15; d_call: -; v_call: TRBV28; clone_size: few; cdr3_nt: TGTGCCAGCATAACCTCGGGGGCGAGTAATCAGCCCCAGCATTTT; cdr3_aa: CASITSGASNQPQHF
j_call: TRBJ2-2; cdr3_length: 16; d_call: TRBD2; v_call: TRBV29-1; clone_size: -; cdr3_nt: TGCAGCGTCCCCAGGACTAGCGGGAGCTCCACCGGGGAGCTGTTTTTT; cdr3_aa: CSVPRTSGSSTGELFF
j_call: TRBJ2-3; cdr3_length: 14; d_call: TRBD2; v_call: TRBV27; clone_size: few; cdr3_nt: TGTGCCGCGGGGGCTAGCGGGGCCACAGATACGCAGTATTTT; cdr3_aa: CAAGASGATDTQYF
j_call: TRBJ1-5; cdr3_length: 15; d_call: -; v_call: TRBV9; clone_size: -; cdr3_nt: TGTGCCAGCAGCGTAGGTACAGAGCTTTATCAGCCCCAGCATTTT; cdr3_aa: CASSVGTELYQPQHF
j_call: TRBJ2-7; cdr3_length: 13; d_call: -; v_call: TRBV4-3; clone_size: -; cdr3_nt: TGCGCCAGCAGCCAAGACAGGGACTACGAGCAGTACTTC; cdr3_aa: CASSQDRDYEQYF
j_call: TRBJ2-7; cdr3_length: 14; d_call: TRBD2; v_call: TRBV10-1; clone_size: -; cdr3_nt: TGCGCCAGCAGTCATAGCGGGAGGTTGGACGAGCAGTACTTC; cdr3_aa: CASSHSGRLDEQYF
j_call: TRBJ2-5; cdr3_length: 16; d_call: TRBD2; v_call: TRBV30; clone_size: -; cdr3_nt: TGTGCCTGGAGTGGGTGGGCTAGCGGGAGGGCAATTGAGCAGTACTTC; cdr3_aa: CAWSGWASGRAIEQYF
j_call: TRBJ1-1; cdr3_length: 11; d_call: -; v_call: TRBV2; clone_size: -; cdr3_nt: TGTGCCAGCAGTAGGGAGCTTGTAGCTTTCTTT; cdr3_aa: CASSRELVAFF
j_call: TRBJ2-3; cdr3_length: 13; d_call: -; v_call: TRBV2; clone_size: few; cdr3_nt: TGTGCCAGCACCATATATAGCACAGATACGCAGTATTTT; cdr3_aa: CASTIYSTDTQYF
j_call: TRBJ1-2; cdr3_length: 16; d_call: -; v_call: TRBV10-3; clone_size: -; cdr3_nt: TGTGCCATCAGTGAGTATCCACAGGGAAGTAACTATGGCTACACCTTC; cdr3_aa: CAISEYPQGSNYGYTF
j_call: TRBJ1-1; cdr3_length: 14; d_call: -; v_call: TRBV2; clone_size: -; cdr3_nt: TGTGCCAGCCTAGTCGAGAGCCTGAACACTGAAGCTTTCTTT; cdr3_aa: CASLVESLNTEAFF
j_call: TRBJ2-5; cdr3_length: 16; d_call: TRBD2; v_call: TRBV4-3; clone_size: -; cdr3_nt: TGCGCCAGCAGCCAAGAAGTCGCTAGCGGACAAGAGACCCAGTACTTC; cdr3_aa: CASSQEVASGQETQYF
j_call: TRBJ2-6; cdr3_length: 16; d_call: -; v_call: TRBV18; clone_size: -; cdr3_nt: TGTGCCAGCTCACCACAGGGGGTGGCTGGGGCCAACGTCCTGACTTTC; cdr3_aa: CASSPQGVAGANVLTF
j_call: TRBJ1-2; cdr3_length: 15; d_call: TRBD1; v_call: TRBV7-8; clone_size: -; cdr3_nt: TGTGCCAGCAGCCGAACGGGACAGTCTAACTATGGCTACACCTTC; cdr3_aa: CASSRTGQSNYGYTF
j_call: TRBJ2-1; cdr3_length: 17; d_call: -; v_call: TRBV9; clone_size: -; cdr3_nt: TGTGCCAGCAGCGTAGGCCAGGGCCGATCTCGGAACAATGAGCAGTTCTTC; cdr3_aa: CASSVGQGRSRNNEQFF
j_call: TRBJ1-2; cdr3_length: 14; d_call: -; v_call: TRBV7-5; clone_size: -; cdr3_nt: TGTGTCAGAAGCTCTCCTGATACGATACCGGGCTACACCTTC; cdr3_aa: CVRSSPDTIPGYTF
j_call: TRBJ2-7; cdr3_length: 15; d_call: TRBD2; v_call: TRBV5-6; clone_size: -; cdr3_nt: TGTGCCAGCAGCTCGGAGGGACTAGGCTCCTACGAGCAGTACTTC; cdr3_aa: CASSSEGLGSYEQYF